This T cell receptor (beta chain) stems from a study of blood T cell repertoires in COVID-19 (dated by TCRdb to the early 2020s). Regarding the complete study: The collaborator samples originated in the United States, Italy and Spain and spanned the acute and convalescent phases of COVID-19. The prospective study material was composed of cDNA or gDNA derived from T cells, B-cell-depleted T cells, or PBMCs. The dataset comprised deeply sampled blood TCRbeta repertoires from subjects exposed to, actively infected with, or recovered from COVID-19. A freely available public database, intended as a resource for researchers studying the immune response to SARS-CoV-2, is where the repertoires were released. Samples were obtained from the ongoing ImmuneRACE study (first 160 participants) and from 950 to 1,500 subjects provided by 6 global collaborators. A de-identified subject ID, COVID-19 status, age in years and sex were almost always included in the sample metadata. HLA class I and class II types, where available, came from metadata supplied by the sample provider rather than from assay-based typing. The paper's findings and limits, for the study overall: How much clinical and demographic metadata was included differed by source and by participant, and the metadata was provided uncurated.

The collaborating institutions used their own protocols to collect whole blood in K2EDTA tubes. For TCRbeta analysis, collaborators shipped samples in one of three forms: frozen whole blood, isolated PBMCs, or DNA extracted from either of those sample types. TCRbeta CDR3 regions were amplified from genomic DNA by means of the immunoSEQ Assay, a bias-controlled multiplex PCR. From the authors' description of their analysis: The number of nucleated cells in each sample was estimated by amplification of reference gene primers within the assay. Sequence reads were collapsed and filtered to measure the absolute abundance of every unique TCRbeta CDR3 rearrangement. For each sample, productive Simpson clonality was calculated by taking the square root of Simpson's diversity index across productive rearrangements. TCRdb obtained this table from immuneACCESS and retained in-frame rearrangements with V and J assigned. These tables miss some clones; where compared with another copy, unresolved V genes account for less than half of the shortfall, and the remainder is unexplained. V and J calls and clone size are given by that table; D and trimming were obtained from the DNA. This sample lists approximately 38,000 clones; 85% to 95% were detected once. The ten top clones hold 3.5% to 5% of the sample.

The CDR3 goes from the cysteine to the phenylalanine over 16 residues. The read is trimmed to its CDR3 DNA, 48 bases read in frame from base 1. The germline V gene yields SGHRS for CDR1 and YFSETQ for CDR2. Trimming at the junction amounts to 4 bases on V and 0 bases on J, and the germline ends lie 13 bases apart. The sample holds a few counts of this clone. No cognate antigen has been identified for it. No quality values exist for individual bases; no much larger clone is one base distant. The receptor was derived from a human donor with active COVID-19. The donor label of this sample is uncertain. Here the chain combines TRBV5-1 and TRBJ2-2, with a weak D call of TRBD2 (5 bases match). Sequencing used peripheral blood. The CDR3: CASSVRGNSNTGELFF. At the DNA level, the sequence is TGCGCCAGCAGCGTACGGGGTAATTCGAACACCGGGGAGCTGTTTTTT.